This T cell receptor beta chain is from a study of CD8+ T cells in alopecia areata. At the level of the study: Dosing spanned 6 to 18 months on tofacitinib, then 6 months off drug. General study results and limits: Alopecia totalis/universalis scalp especially showed more expanded CD8+ clones than normal scalp.

As the sequencing template, cDNA was produced by extracting RNA and reverse transcribing it. TCRdb's copy holds only in-frame clones and misses some; the assay was immunoSEQ multiplex PCR. In the table there are about 270,000 clones, 60% of which are singletons. Treatment here: oral pan-JAK inhibitor, 5-10 mg twice daily. About this clone itself: Its antigen remains unknown.

Germline CDR1 and CDR2: SGHTA and FQGNSA. Trimming cost V 3 bases and J 11 bases, with 8 bases left between them. The CDR3 extends over 12 amino acids. The V gene is TRBV7-2, the J gene TRBJ1-6; the D is unclear. The source was CD4+ T cells sorted from blood, collected at week 52, from a patient treated with tofacitinib. This receptor was identified in a human donor with alopecia areata. CDR3 protein: CASSLTGTPLHF. CDR3 nucleotides: TGTGCCAGCAGCTTGACCGGGACACCCCTCCACTTT.